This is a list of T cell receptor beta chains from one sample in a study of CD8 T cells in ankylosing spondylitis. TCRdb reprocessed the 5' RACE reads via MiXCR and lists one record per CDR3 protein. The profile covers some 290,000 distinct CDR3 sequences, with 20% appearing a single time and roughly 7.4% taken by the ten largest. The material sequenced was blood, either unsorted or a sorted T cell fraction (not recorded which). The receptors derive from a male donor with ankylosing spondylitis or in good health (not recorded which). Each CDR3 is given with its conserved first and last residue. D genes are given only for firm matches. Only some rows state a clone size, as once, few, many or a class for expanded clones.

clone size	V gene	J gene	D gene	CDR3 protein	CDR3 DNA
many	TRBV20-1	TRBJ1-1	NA	CSARGRPNTEAFF	TGCAGTGCTAGAGGTCGTCCGAACACTGAAGCTTTCTTT
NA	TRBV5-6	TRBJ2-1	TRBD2	CASSLVAGGTNEQFF	TGTGCCAGCAGCTTAGTAGCGGGAGGAACCAATGAGCAGTTCTTC
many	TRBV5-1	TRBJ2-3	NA	CASSLEAADTQYF	TGCGCCAGCAGCTTGGAAGCCGCAGATACGCAGTATTTT
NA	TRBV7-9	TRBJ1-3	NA	CASSSGTRKKSGNTIYF	TGTGCCAGCAGCTCCGGGACACGGAAAAAATCTGGAAACACCATATATTTT
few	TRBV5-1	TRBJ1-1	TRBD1	CASSVRTGSAEAFF	TGCGCCAGCAGCGTAAGGACAGGGAGCGCTGAAGCTTTCTTT
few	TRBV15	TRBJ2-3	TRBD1	CATSRGQGRRTDTQYF	TGTGCCACCAGCAGAGGACAGGGGCGGCGCACAGATACGCAGTATTTT
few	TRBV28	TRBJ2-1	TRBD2	CASSLRAGGSYNEQFF	TGTGCCAGCAGTTTAAGGGCGGGAGGTTCCTACAATGAGCAGTTCTTC
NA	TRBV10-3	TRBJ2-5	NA	CAISEAQETQYF	TGTGCCATCAGTGAGGCCCAAGAGACCCAGTACTTC
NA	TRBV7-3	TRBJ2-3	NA	CASSLKPGAQDTQYF	TGTGCCAGCAGCTTAAAGCCAGGGGCCCAAGATACGCAGTATTTT
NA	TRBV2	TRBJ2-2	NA	CASSAHGELFF	TGTGCCAGCAGTGCCCACGGGGAGCTGTTTTTT
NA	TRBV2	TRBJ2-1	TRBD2	CASSETRTSGRREQFF	TGTGCCAGCAGTGAAACGAGGACTAGCGGGAGACGCGAGCAGTTCTTC
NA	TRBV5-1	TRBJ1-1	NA	CASSSGPTNTEAFF	TGCGCCAGCAGCTCGGGACCCACGAACACTGAAGCTTTCTTT
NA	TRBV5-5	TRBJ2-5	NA	CASSLVTGPETQYF	TGTGCCAGCAGCTTGGTTACGGGACCGGAGACCCAGTACTTC
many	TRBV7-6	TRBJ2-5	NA	CASSLPRGAQETQYF	TGTGCCAGCAGCTTACCACGAGGGGCCCAAGAGACCCAGTACTTC
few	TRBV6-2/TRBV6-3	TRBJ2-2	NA	CASSYSAANTGELFF	TGTGCCAGCAGTTACTCGGCGGCGAACACCGGGGAGCTGTTTTTT
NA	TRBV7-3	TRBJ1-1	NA	CASSLGPGNAEAFF	TGTGCCAGCAGTCTCGGACCAGGGAATGCTGAAGCTTTCTTT
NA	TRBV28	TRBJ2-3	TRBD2	CASLTAGGPADTQYF	TGTGCCAGCCTTACAGCGGGAGGGCCGGCAGATACGCAGTATTTT
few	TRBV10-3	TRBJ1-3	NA	CAISTARASGNTIYF	TGTGCCATCAGTACCGCCCGGGCCTCTGGAAACACCATATATTTT
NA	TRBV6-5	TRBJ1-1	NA	CASSLGRQQNTEAFF	TGTGCCAGCAGTTTAGGTCGACAGCAAAACACTGAAGCTTTCTTT
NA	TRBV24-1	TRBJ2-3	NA	CATSDIGLPGDRTDTQYF	TGTGCCACCAGTGACATAGGCCTGCCGGGGGATAGAACAGATACGCAGTATTTT
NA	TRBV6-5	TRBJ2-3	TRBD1	CASSYRDRGTDTQYF	TGTGCCAGCAGTTACCGTGACAGGGGCACAGATACGCAGTATTTT
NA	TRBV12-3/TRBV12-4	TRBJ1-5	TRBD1	CASSSTGENQPQHF	TGTGCCAGCAGTTCGACAGGGGAGAATCAGCCCCAGCATTTT
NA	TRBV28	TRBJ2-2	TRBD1	CASSSRWDRAGTGELFF	TGTGCCAGCAGTTCACGATGGGACAGAGCCGGCACCGGGGAGCTGTTTTTT
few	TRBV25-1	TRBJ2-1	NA	CASSEPSGMYNEQFF	TGTGCCAGCAGTGAACCGTCCGGGATGTACAATGAGCAGTTCTTC
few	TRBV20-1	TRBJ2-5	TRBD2	CSALRLSGGETQYF	TGCAGTGCTCTCCGACTAAGCGGGGGCGAGACCCAGTACTTC
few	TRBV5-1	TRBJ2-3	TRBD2	CASSLVSGRTDTQYF	TGCGCCAGCAGCTTGGTTAGCGGGAGAACAGATACGCAGTATTTT
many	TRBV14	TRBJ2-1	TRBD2	CASSQDRLAGVDEQFF	TGTGCCAGCAGCCAAGATCGCCTAGCGGGAGTCGATGAGCAGTTCTTC
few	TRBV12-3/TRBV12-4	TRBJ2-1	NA	CASGNLLGNEQFF	TGTGCCAGCGGGAACTTGTTGGGCAATGAGCAGTTCTTC
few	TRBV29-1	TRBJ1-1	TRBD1	CSGTGLNTEAFF	TGCAGCGGGACAGGGTTGAACACTGAAGCTTTCTTT
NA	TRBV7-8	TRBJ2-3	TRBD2	CASSLDGQRTSGGTDTQYF	TGTGCCAGCAGCTTAGACGGACAGCGGACTAGCGGGGGGACAGATACGCAGTATTTT
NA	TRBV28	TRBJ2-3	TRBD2	CASSLSGLAGGTDTQYF	TGTGCCAGCAGTCTCTCAGGGTTAGCGGGAGGCACAGATACGCAGTATTTT
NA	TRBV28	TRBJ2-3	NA	CASTGHPTDTQYF	TGTGCCAGCACAGGGCACCCCACAGATACGCAGTATTTT
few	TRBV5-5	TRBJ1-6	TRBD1	CASSQRAGQQNSPLHF	TGTGCCAGCAGCCAACGGGCGGGACAGCAAAATTCACCCCTCCACTTT
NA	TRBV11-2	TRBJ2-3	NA	CASRTMRGRETDTQYF	TGTGCCAGCAGAACTATGAGGGGGCGGGAAACAGATACGCAGTATTTT
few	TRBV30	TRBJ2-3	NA	CAWSVGTNTQYF	TGTGCCTGGAGTGTGGGGACCAATACGCAGTATTTT